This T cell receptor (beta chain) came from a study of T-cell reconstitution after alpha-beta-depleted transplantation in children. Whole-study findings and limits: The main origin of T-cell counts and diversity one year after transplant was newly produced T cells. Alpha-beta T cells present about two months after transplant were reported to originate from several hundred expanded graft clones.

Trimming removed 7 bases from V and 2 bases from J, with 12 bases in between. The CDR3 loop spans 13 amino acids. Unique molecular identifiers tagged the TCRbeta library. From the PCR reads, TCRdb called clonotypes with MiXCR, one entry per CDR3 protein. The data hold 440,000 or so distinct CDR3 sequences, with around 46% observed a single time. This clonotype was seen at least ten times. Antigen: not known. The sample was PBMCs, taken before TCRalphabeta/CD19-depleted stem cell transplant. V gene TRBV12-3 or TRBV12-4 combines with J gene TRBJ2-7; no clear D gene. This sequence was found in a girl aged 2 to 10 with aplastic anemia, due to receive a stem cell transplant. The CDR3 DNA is TGTGCCAGCACGCCCGGGCGGACCTACGAGCAGTACTTC. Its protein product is CASTPGRTYEQYF.